This T cell receptor (delta chain) was recorded in a study of Vδ1+ human thymocytes. Per the germline V gene, CDR1 is TSWWSYY and CDR2 is QGS. This CDR3 comprises 22 residues. The V end was cut by 5 bases, the J end by 0 bases, with 34 bases between. Regarding this clone: Its target is not known. Other DNA sequences from this sample encode an identical CDR3 as well.

Sequences come from RNA converted to cDNA by reverse transcription. Multiplex PCR used pooled V-gene forward primers and a constant-region reverse primer to amplify CDR3s. TCRdb re-processed the multiplex PCR reads via CATT. The data contain approximately 25,000 delta-chain clones, approximately 32% of them seen just once; the ten biggest clones take up around 1.4%. Whole-study results and caveats: The authors advised highly purified populations and single-cell validation. Thymic TRG and TRD repertoires appeared highly polyclonal. Despite high sort purity, 20% to 25% of thymic T cell receptor delta sequences were Vdelta2.

Input material: Vdelta1+ gamma-delta thymocytes from the thymus. Indicated subset: FACS-sorted CD3+ TCRalphabeta- TCRVdelta1+ TCRVdelta2- thymocytes. The gene calls are TRDV1 and TRDJ1; TRDD2 is a possible D gene (6 bases). The sequence was obtained from a boy under three years old who had congenital heart surgery. CDR3 region: CALGPPSQTSTLRPDYTDKLIF. In DNA form, the CDR3 reads TGTGCTCTTGGGCCACCTTCCCAAACTTCGACACTCCGTCCTGACTACACCGATAAACTCATCTTT.